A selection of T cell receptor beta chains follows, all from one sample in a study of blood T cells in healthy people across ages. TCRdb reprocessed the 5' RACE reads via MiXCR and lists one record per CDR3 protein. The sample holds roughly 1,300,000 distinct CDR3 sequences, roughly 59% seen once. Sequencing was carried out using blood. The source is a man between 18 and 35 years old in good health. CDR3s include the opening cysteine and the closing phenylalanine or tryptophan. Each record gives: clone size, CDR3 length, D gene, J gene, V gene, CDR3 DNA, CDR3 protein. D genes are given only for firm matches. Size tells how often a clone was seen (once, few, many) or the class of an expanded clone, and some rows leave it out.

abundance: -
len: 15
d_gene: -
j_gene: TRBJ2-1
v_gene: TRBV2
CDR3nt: TGTGCCAGCAGTGACCCATCAGGTCCAGGCAATGAGCAGTTCTTC
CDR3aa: CASSDPSGPGNEQFF

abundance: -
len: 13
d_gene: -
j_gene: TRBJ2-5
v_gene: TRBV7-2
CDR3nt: TGTGCCAGCAGCAAAGGCCCCATGGAGACCCAGTACTTC
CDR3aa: CASSKGPMETQYF

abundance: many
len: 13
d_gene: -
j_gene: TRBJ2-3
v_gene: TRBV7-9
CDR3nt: TGTGCCAGCAGTTCTAAATGGGCAGATACGCAGTATTTT
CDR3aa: CASSSKWADTQYF

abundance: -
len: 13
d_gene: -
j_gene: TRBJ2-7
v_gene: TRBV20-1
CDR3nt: TGCAGTGCTAGACGACCATCCGGCTACGAGCAGTACTTC
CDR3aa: CSARRPSGYEQYF

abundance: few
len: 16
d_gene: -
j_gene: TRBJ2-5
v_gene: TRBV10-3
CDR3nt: TGTGCCATCAGTGAAACAGGGACACCGTACCAAGAGACCCAGTACTTC
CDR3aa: CAISETGTPYQETQYF

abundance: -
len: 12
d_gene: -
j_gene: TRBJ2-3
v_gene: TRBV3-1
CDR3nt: TGTGCCAGCAGCCATTCAGATCATACGCAGTATTTT
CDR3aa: CASSHSDHTQYF

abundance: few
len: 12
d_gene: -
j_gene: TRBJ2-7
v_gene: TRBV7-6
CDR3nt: TGTGCCAGCAGCTTTCTAGACGCCGAGCAGTACTTC
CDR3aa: CASSFLDAEQYF

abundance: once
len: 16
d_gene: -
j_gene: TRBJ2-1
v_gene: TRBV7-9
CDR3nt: TGTGCCATATCTATCCCAAGGGTCACGTCCTACAATGAGCAGTTCTTC
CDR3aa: CAISIPRVTSYNEQFF

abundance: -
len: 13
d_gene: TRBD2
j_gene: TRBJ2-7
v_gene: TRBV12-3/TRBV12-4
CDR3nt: TGTGCCAGTAGAGCGGGGACCTCCTACGAGCAGTACTTC
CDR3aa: CASRAGTSYEQYF

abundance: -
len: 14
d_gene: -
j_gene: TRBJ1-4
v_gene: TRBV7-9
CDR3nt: TGTGCCAGCGGGGCCCTCTTGAATAATGAAAAACTGTTTTTT
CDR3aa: CASGALLNNEKLFF

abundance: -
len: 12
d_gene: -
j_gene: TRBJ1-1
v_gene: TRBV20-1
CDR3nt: TGCAGTGCCCTACAGGGGAACACTGAAGCTTTCTTT
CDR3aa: CSALQGNTEAFF

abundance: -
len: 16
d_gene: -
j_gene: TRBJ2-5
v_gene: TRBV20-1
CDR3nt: TGCAGTGCACCGAGAACCACCCAAACACCGGGGGAGACCCAGTACTTC
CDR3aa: CSAPRTTQTPGETQYF

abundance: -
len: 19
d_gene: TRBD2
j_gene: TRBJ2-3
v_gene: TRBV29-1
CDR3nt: TGCAGCGTTGAAGATCCTAGCGGGGGATCTTCGCCTCCCACAGATACGCAGTATTTT
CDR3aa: CSVEDPSGGSSPPTDTQYF

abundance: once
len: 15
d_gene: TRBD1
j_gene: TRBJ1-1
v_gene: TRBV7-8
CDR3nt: TGTGCCAGCAGCTTACAGGGCAGGGGGTCACGGGAAGCTTTCTTT
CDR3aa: CASSLQGRGSREAFF

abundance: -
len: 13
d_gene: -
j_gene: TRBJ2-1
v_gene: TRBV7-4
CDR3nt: TGTGCCAGCCCCCCTTGGAGACCCTACGAGCAGTTCTTC
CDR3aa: CASPPWRPYEQFF

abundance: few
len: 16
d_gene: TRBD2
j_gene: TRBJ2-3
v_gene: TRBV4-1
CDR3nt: TGCGCCAGCAGCCAAGTGAGACTAGCGGGATCAGATACGCAGTATTTT
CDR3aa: CASSQVRLAGSDTQYF

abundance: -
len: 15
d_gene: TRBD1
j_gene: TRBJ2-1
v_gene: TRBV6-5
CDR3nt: TGTGCCAGCACCGACCCGGGACAGGGTCGTAATGAGCAGTTCTTC
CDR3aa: CASTDPGQGRNEQFF

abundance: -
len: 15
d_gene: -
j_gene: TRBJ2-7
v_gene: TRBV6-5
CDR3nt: TGTGCCAGCAGTTACGCGACCGGGACGATCTACGAGCAGTACTTC
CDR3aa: CASSYATGTIYEQYF

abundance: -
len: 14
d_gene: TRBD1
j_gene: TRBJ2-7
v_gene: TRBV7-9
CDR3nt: TGTGCCAGCAGCGACGACAGGGCCTCCTACGAGCAGTACTTC
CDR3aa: CASSDDRASYEQYF

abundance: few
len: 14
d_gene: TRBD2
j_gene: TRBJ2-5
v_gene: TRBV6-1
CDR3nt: TGTGCCAGCAGATCTAGCGGGTCGGGGGAGACCCAGTACTTC
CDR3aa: CASRSSGSGETQYF

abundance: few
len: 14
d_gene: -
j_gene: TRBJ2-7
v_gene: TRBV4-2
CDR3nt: TGTGCCAGCAGCCAAGTCGGACTGGACTACGAGCAGTACTTC
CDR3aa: CASSQVGLDYEQYF

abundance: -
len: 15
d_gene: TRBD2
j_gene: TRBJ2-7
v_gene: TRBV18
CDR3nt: TGTGCCAGCTCACCTCCTAGCGGGAGATTCTACGAGCAGTACTTC
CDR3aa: CASSPPSGRFYEQYF

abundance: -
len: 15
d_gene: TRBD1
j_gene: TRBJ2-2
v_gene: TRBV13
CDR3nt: TGTGCCAGCAGCTTTACAGGGGCGAACACCGGGGAGCTGTTTTTT
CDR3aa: CASSFTGANTGELFF

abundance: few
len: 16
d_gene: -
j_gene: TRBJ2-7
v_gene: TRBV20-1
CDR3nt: TGCAGTGCTAGAGTGGGACCTACTGAGAGCTCCTACGAGCAGTACTTC
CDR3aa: CSARVGPTESSYEQYF

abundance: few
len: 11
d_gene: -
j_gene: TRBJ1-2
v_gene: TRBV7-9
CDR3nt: TGTGCCAGCAGCTCCCCGCCTGGCTACACCTTC
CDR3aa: CASSSPPGYTF

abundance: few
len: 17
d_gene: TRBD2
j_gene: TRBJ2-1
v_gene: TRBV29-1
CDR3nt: TGCAGCGTTGTCCTGACTAGCGGGAGTAGCTCCTACAATGAGCAGTTCTTC
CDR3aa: CSVVLTSGSSSYNEQFF

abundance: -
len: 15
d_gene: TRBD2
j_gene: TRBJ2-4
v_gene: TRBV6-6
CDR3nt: TGTGCCAGCACCCCCGAGGCGGGAGGGTTTTCCATTCAGTACTTC
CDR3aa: CASTPEAGGFSIQYF

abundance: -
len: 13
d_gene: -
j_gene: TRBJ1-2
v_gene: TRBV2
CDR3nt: TGTGCCAGCAGTGACAGGAGTCACTATGGCTACACCTTC
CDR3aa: CASSDRSHYGYTF

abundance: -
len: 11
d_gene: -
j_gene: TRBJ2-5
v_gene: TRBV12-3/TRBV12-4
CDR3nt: TGTGCCAGCAGTTCGGACGGTGAGCAGTACTTC
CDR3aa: CASSSDGEQYF

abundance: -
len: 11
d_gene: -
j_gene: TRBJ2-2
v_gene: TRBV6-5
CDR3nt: TGTGCCAGCCAGTACACCGGGGAGCTGTTTTTT
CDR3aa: CASQYTGELFF

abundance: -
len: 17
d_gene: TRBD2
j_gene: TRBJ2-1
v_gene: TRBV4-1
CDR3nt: TGCGCCAGCAGCCAAGATACGGGGGGGTACCCCGGGAATGAGCAGTTCTTC
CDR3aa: CASSQDTGGYPGNEQFF

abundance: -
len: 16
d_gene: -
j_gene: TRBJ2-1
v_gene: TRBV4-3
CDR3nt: TGCGCCAGCAGCCAAGAGTCCCCGGGACTTTACAATGAGCAGTTCTTC
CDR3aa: CASSQESPGLYNEQFF